The rows below give T cell receptor beta chains drawn from one sample of a study of control samples from healthy donors and cancer patients. Sequencing used immunoSEQ multiplex PCR; TCRdb keeps in-frame clones, though not all of them. Among 200,000 to 250,000 clones listed, roughly 94% were seen once. Sequencing was done on a sample of blood. The source is a man in his fifties in good health. Both conserved end residues are part of each CDR3. D genes are given only for firm matches. Only some rows state a clone size, as once, few, many or a class for expanded clones.

V	size	D	J	DNA	CDR3
TRBV2	few	TRBD2	TRBJ2-3	TGTGCCAGCAAAAAGCGGGGGAGCACAGATACGCAGTATTTT	CASKKRGSTDTQYF
TRBV2	-	-	TRBJ2-3	TGTGCCAGCAGTGCGTTGGCAGGGGGCACAGATACGCAGTATTTT	CASSALAGGTDTQYF
TRBV5-1	-	TRBD2	TRBJ2-1	TGCGCCAGCAGCTTGGCCTTAGCGGGGGCACACTCCTACAATGAGCAGTTCTTC	CASSLALAGAHSYNEQFF
TRBV6-5	-	-	TRBJ1-4	TGTGCCAGCAGTTTTAGGGAAACTAATGAAAAACTGTTTTTT	CASSFRETNEKLFF
TRBV28	-	-	TRBJ1-2	TGTGCCAGCAGTTTATCTCGGGTCCCCACCTATGGCTACACCTTC	CASSLSRVPTYGYTF
TRBV11-2	-	TRBD1	TRBJ1-2	TGTGCCAGCACCCATAGGGGGGACAGGGACCCGGGTCGCTATGGCTACACCTTC	CASTHRGDRDPGRYGYTF
TRBV5-1	once	-	TRBJ2-3	TGCGCCAGCAGCTTGACAGGGTGGGGCACAGATACGCAGTATTTT	CASSLTGWGTDTQYF
TRBV5-1	-	-	TRBJ1-2	TGCGCCAGCAGCTCGGAGACCCTTAATTATGGCTACACCTTC	CASSSETLNYGYTF
TRBV19	-	-	TRBJ1-1	TGTGCCAGTCGAAGGGGTACTGAAGCTTTCTTT	CASRRGTEAFF
TRBV5-1	-	TRBD2	TRBJ2-2	TGCGCCAGCAGCTTGGGGGGACTACACAACACCGGGGAGCTGTTTTTT	CASSLGGLHNTGELFF
TRBV2	-	TRBD2	TRBJ2-1	TGTGCCAGCAGTGAGGGGGCGGGGGGGGGCTACAATGAGCAGTTCTTC	CASSEGAGGGYNEQFF
TRBV4-2	-	-	TRBJ1-1	TGTGCCAGCAGCCAATTCGACAGGACGGGCACTGAAGCTTTCTTT	CASSQFDRTGTEAFF
TRBV11-3	once	-	TRBJ2-3	TGTGCCAGCAGCCCCAGAGCTCAGACCCTCACAGATACGCAGTATTTT	CASSPRAQTLTDTQYF
TRBV11-2	-	-	TRBJ1-1	TGTGCCAGCAGCTTAGTAACCCGCCCGATCACTGAAGCTTTCTTT	CASSLVTRPITEAFF
TRBV13	-	TRBD1	TRBJ1-4	TGTGCCAGCAGCACTTGGGACAGCGAAAAACTGTTTTTT	CASSTWDSEKLFF
TRBV5-4	-	-	TRBJ2-3	TGTGCCAGCAGCTTGTATCCAGGTAGCACAGATACGCAGTATTTT	CASSLYPGSTDTQYF
TRBV10-3	few	-	TRBJ1-6	TGTGCCATCTCCTGGGAAAATTCACCCCTCCACTTT	CAISWENSPLHF
TRBV27	-	-	TRBJ1-6	TGTGCCAGCAGTGTCAGGGTTACCTATAATTCACCCCTCCACTTT	CASSVRVTYNSPLHF
TRBV6-2/TRBV6-3	-	-	TRBJ1-6	TGTGCCAGCAGCCAACATTCACCCCTCCACTTT	CASSQHSPLHF
TRBV21-1	-	-	TRBJ2-6	TGTGCCAGCAGCGTACGACAGGGAAGGCTCTCTGGGGCCAACGTCCTGACTTTC	CASSVRQGRLSGANVLTF
TRBV6-4	-	TRBD1	TRBJ2-1	TGTGCCAGCAGTGACTACAGGGGTGAGCAGTTCTTC	CASSDYRGEQFF
TRBV10-1	-	-	TRBJ1-1	TGCGCCAGCAGTGAGTCGATCGGTACAGGGCCGAACACTGAAGCTTTCTTT	CASSESIGTGPNTEAFF
TRBV11-2	-	TRBD1	TRBJ2-3	TGTGCCAGCAGACCCGGGGACAGGGCCGGGACAGATACGCAGTATTTT	CASRPGDRAGTDTQYF
TRBV28	-	-	TRBJ1-5	TGTGCCAGCAGTTCCCCGTCGGGGGGGCTCAATCAGCCCCAGCATTTT	CASSSPSGGLNQPQHF
TRBV6-5	-	-	TRBJ1-3	TGTGCCAGCACTTCCGAAAACACCATATATTTT	CASTSENTIYF
TRBV3-1/TRBV3-2	-	TRBD1	TRBJ1-1	TGTGCCAGCAGCCAACCCGGACAGGGGGCCACTGAAGCTTTCTTT	CASSQPGQGATEAFF
TRBV10-1	-	-	TRBJ2-3	TGCGCCAGCAGTGGTACACAGACCACAGATACGCAGTATTTT	CASSGTQTTDTQYF
TRBV27	-	-	TRBJ1-2	TGTGCCAGCAGTTCTGACAGCGATATGAGTGGCTACACCTTC	CASSSDSDMSGYTF
TRBV28	-	-	TRBJ1-2	TGTGCCAGCAGTTTAACATCGGGGTTCTATGGCTACACCTTC	CASSLTSGFYGYTF
TRBV9	once	TRBD1	TRBJ2-7	TGTGCCAGCAGCGTTAGACAGGGATCGCCCTACGAGCAGTACTTC	CASSVRQGSPYEQYF
TRBV3-1/TRBV3-2	-	-	TRBJ1-5	TGTGCCAGCACGGACGGGCATAGCAATCAGCCCCAGCATTTT	CASTDGHSNQPQHF
TRBV5-1	-	TRBD1	TRBJ2-1	TGCGCCAGCAGCGGGGGACAGGAGCCTATCAATGAGCAGTTCTTC	CASSGGQEPINEQFF
TRBV5-1	-	TRBD1	TRBJ1-2	TGCGCCAGCAGCTTGGCCTTACAGGGGGCAGGGGGCTATGGCTACACCTTC	CASSLALQGAGGYGYTF
TRBV29-1	-	-	TRBJ1-2	TGCAGCGTTTTAGGAGCTGACTATGGCTACACCTTC	CSVLGADYGYTF
TRBV18	-	TRBD1	TRBJ2-2	TGTGCCAGCTCACCACAGGGACAGGGATACACCGGGGAGCTGTTTTTT	CASSPQGQGYTGELFF
TRBV5-5	-	-	TRBJ1-2	TGTGCCAGCAGCTTGGGCAGGGAATATGGCTACACCTTC	CASSLGREYGYTF
TRBV9	-	-	TRBJ1-1	TGTGCCAGCAGCGTAGGTTCAGCATCGAACACTGAAGCTTTCTTT	CASSVGSASNTEAFF
TRBV5-1	-	TRBD1	TRBJ1-4	TGCGCCAGCAGCGCGGGACAGGGGAATGAAAAACTGTTTTTT	CASSAGQGNEKLFF
TRBV20-1	-	-	TRBJ1-1	TGCAGTGCTAGAGATAACTCTGAAGCTTTCTTT	CSARDNSEAFF
TRBV30	-	-	TRBJ1-6	TGTGCCTCTCACCGGGACCATAATTCACCCCTCCACTTT	CASHRDHNSPLHF
TRBV9	once	TRBD1	TRBJ1-3	TGTGCCAGCAGCGTCGGGACAGGGGGTGGAAACACCATATATTTT	CASSVGTGGGNTIYF
TRBV6-5	-	-	TRBJ2-5	TGTGCCAGCAGGGACCCCAGCGAGACCCAGTACTTC	CASRDPSETQYF
TRBV9	-	-	TRBJ2-2	TGTGCCAGCAGCCCCCGCGACTCGCCGCCCGGGGAGCTGTTTTTT	CASSPRDSPPGELFF
TRBV28	-	-	TRBJ1-2	TGTGCCAGCAGTTTCTGGGACGGCTATGGCTACACCTTC	CASSFWDGYGYTF
TRBV4-3	-	TRBD1	TRBJ2-7	TGCGCCAGCAGCCAAGATCAAACGGGACAGGGGTGGTACGAGCAGTACTTC	CASSQDQTGQGWYEQYF
TRBV11-1	-	-	TRBJ2-1	TGTGCCTCGAAGGGGGGGAGCTCCTACAATGAGCAGTTCTTC	CASKGGSSYNEQFF
TRBV6-5	-	-	TRBJ1-6	TGTGCCAGCAGTTCCAGACCCTGGGGTAATTCACCCCTCCACTTT	CASSSRPWGNSPLHF